This T cell receptor (beta chain) was found in a study of blood T cell repertoires in COVID-19. Only in-frame clones appear in the TCRdb table, and some are missing; sequencing was by immunoSEQ multiplex PCR. The table has 310,000 or so clones, around nine tenths seen once. The CDR3 is made up of 19 amino acids. Germline lookup yields CDR1 SEHNR and CDR2 FQNEAQ (reference sequence). Trimming took 4 bases from V and 4 from J; bases not matched to a gene: 13. Sequenced input: PBMCs or T cells enriched from blood (not recorded which). The source of this sequence is a woman aged 40 to 49 who had recovered from COVID-19. V usage is TRBV7-9 and J usage is TRBJ2-2, with 12 bases lining up with TRBD2. The CDR3 DNA is TGTGCCAGCAGCTCCCCGGGACTAGCGGGTAATCTGCTCACCGGGGAGCTGTTTTTT. Its protein product is CASSSPGLAGNLLTGELFF.